This is a list of T cell receptor beta chains from one sample in a study of shared clonotypes between healthy human individuals. Sequenced by immunoSEQ multiplex PCR; TCRdb stores in-frame clones only, minus some. This repertoire shows some 1 million clones, 65% to 80% found once; its top ten account for 1.2% to 1.5%. Sequencing was carried out using memory CD4+ T cells sorted from blood. All receptors come from a man aged 18 to 30 in good health. Each CDR3 is given with its conserved first and last residue. D genes are given only for firm matches. Size values are once, few and many counts, or a class for expanded clones, and some rows have none.

TRBJ2-2	NA	NA	TRBV5-4	TGTGCCAGCAGCTTGGTCGGCAGGGGGGACACCGGGGAGCTGTTTTTT	CASSLVGRGDTGELFF
TRBJ1-2	TRBD1	NA	TRBV11-2	TGTGCCAGCAGACCCAGGGGGTCTGACTATGGCTACACCTTC	CASRPRGSDYGYTF
TRBJ2-7	TRBD1	once	TRBV27	TGTGCCAGCAGGCCTAGGACAGGGTCCTACGAGCAGTACTTC	CASRPRTGSYEQYF
TRBJ1-2	NA	NA	TRBV6-5	TGTGCCAGCAGTTCTCTGTATGGCTACACCTTC	CASSSLYGYTF
TRBJ2-5	NA	NA	TRBV2	TGTGCCAGCAGACGCGATAGGGGCCAAGAGACCCAGTACTTC	CASRRDRGQETQYF
TRBJ2-2	NA	NA	TRBV9	TGTGCCAGCAGCGTAGATGGGGGAACGAACACCGGGGAGCTGTTTTTT	CASSVDGGTNTGELFF
TRBJ2-3	NA	NA	TRBV7-8	TGTGCCAGCAGCTTGAGAAGAGCGGCAGATACGCAGTATTTT	CASSLRRAADTQYF
TRBJ1-6	NA	NA	TRBV6-1	TGTGCCAGCACCTATCGCTATAATTCACCCCTCCACTTT	CASTYRYNSPLHF
TRBJ1-1	NA	NA	TRBV18	TGTGCCAGCTCACCAAGTGGGAGGGAAAACACTGAAGCTTTCTTT	CASSPSGRENTEAFF
TRBJ2-2	TRBD2	few	TRBV9	TGTGCCAGCAGCGTTAAGACTAGCGCCGGGGAGCTGTTTTTT	CASSVKTSAGELFF
TRBJ1-1	NA	NA	TRBV5-1	TGCGCCAGCAGCTTGGGACAACTGGGAAACACTGAAGCTTTCTTT	CASSLGQLGNTEAFF
TRBJ1-1	NA	once	TRBV19	TGTGCCAGTAGTAAAGACAGACTGAACACTGAAGCTTTCTTT	CASSKDRLNTEAFF
TRBJ2-7	TRBD1	NA	TRBV6-5	TGTGCCAGCAGTTTACAGGGGACGCATTCCTACGAGCAGTACTTC	CASSLQGTHSYEQYF
TRBJ2-3	NA	many	TRBV10-3	TGTGCCATCAGTGAGGTGATGATTGGCACAGATACGCAGTATTTT	CAISEVMIGTDTQYF
TRBJ1-1	NA	NA	TRBV5-1	TGCGCCAGCAGCTTCGGACCCCTTGGGGGGAACACTGAAGCTTTCTTT	CASSFGPLGGNTEAFF
TRBJ1-4	TRBD1	NA	TRBV2	TGTGCCAGCAGATCCGGGACAGGGGCAACTAATGAAAAACTGTTTTTT	CASRSGTGATNEKLFF
TRBJ2-2	NA	NA	TRBV7-2	TGTGCCAGCAGCTTTAAAGCGAACACCGGGGAGCTGTTTTTT	CASSFKANTGELFF
TRBJ2-1	NA	NA	TRBV10-2	TGCGCCAGCAGTGAAGGACTCTCCCCCCCGTTCTTC	CASSEGLSPPFF
TRBJ1-1	NA	NA	TRBV27	TGTGCCAGCAGTTTTGGAAGGACCAAGATTCCTGAAGCTTTCTTT	CASSFGRTKIPEAFF
TRBJ2-1	TRBD2	NA	TRBV19	TGTGCCAGTAACTGGCTAGCGGGAAGCGGTGAGCAGTTCTTC	CASNWLAGSGEQFF
TRBJ1-4	NA	NA	TRBV5-1	TGCGCCAGCACCTTGGACCCCCGCCCAACTAATGAAAAACTGTTTTTT	CASTLDPRPTNEKLFF
TRBJ2-1	TRBD2	NA	TRBV5-6	TGTGCCAGCAGCGCTAGCGGCTTGTACAATGAGCAGTTCTTC	CASSASGLYNEQFF
TRBJ2-7	TRBD1	NA	TRBV11-2	TGTGCCAGCAGCCCCAGGGGGTCAGTAATTACCTACGAGCAGTACTTC	CASSPRGSVITYEQYF
TRBJ2-1	NA	once	TRBV11-3	TGTGCCAGCAGCTTAGTCTCTGGGGGAAGGGAATACAATGAGCAGTTCTTC	CASSLVSGGREYNEQFF
TRBJ1-3	NA	few	TRBV10-1	TGCGCCAGCAGTGAGACGGGAGCTGGAAACACCATATATTTT	CASSETGAGNTIYF
TRBJ1-4	NA	NA	TRBV6-1	TGTGCCAGCCGAAGGACAACTAATGAAAAACTGTTTTTT	CASRRTTNEKLFF
TRBJ2-3	NA	NA	TRBV5-1	TGCGCCAGCACCGAGGGAGGCGGGGTCACAGATACGCAGTATTTT	CASTEGGGVTDTQYF
TRBJ2-1	NA	NA	TRBV19	TGTGCCAGTAGCGTTACCTACAATGAGCAGTTCTTC	CASSVTYNEQFF
TRBJ2-2	TRBD2	NA	TRBV18	TGTGCCAGCTCATCAAGACTAGCGGGAGGGACCGGGGAGCTGTTTTTT	CASSSRLAGGTGELFF
TRBJ1-2	NA	NA	TRBV7-9	TGTGCCAGCAGCCCCGCCTACACCTTC	CASSPAYTF
TRBJ1-1	NA	once	TRBV6-1	TGTGCCAGCAGTGAAGCTTCCAGCCTGGGAGCTTTCTTT	CASSEASSLGAFF
TRBJ2-5	TRBD1	once	TRBV15	TGTGCCACCAGCCGCCGAACAGGGGGGATCCAAGAGACCCAGTACTTC	CATSRRTGGIQETQYF
TRBJ2-1	TRBD2	NA	TRBV28	TGTGCCAGCAGAGAGGGACTAGCGGGAACCTACAATGAGCAGTTCTTC	CASREGLAGTYNEQFF
TRBJ1-1	NA	once	TRBV28	TGTGCCAGCAGTCTGACAGGCTGGACTGAAGCTTTCTTT	CASSLTGWTEAFF
TRBJ1-2	NA	NA	TRBV7-9	TGTGCCAGCAGCTTGACGGTTAACTATGGCTACACCTTC	CASSLTVNYGYTF
TRBJ2-3	NA	NA	TRBV5-4	TGTGCCAGCAGCTTGGCCGCGGCAGATACGCAGTATTTT	CASSLAAADTQYF
TRBJ1-1	NA	NA	TRBV28	TGTGCCAGCAGACCCGAGGGCCCGAACACTGAAGCTTTCTTT	CASRPEGPNTEAFF
TRBJ1-5	NA	NA	TRBV19	TGTGCCAGTAGTATAGTAACTGGTCAGCCCCAGCATTTT	CASSIVTGQPQHF
TRBJ1-6	NA	NA	TRBV7-3	TGTGCCAGCAGCTTCAGTAATTCACCCCTCCACTTT	CASSFSNSPLHF
TRBJ1-2	NA	NA	TRBV2	TGTGCCAGCAGTGCCTACGGGGGTGGCTATGGCTACACCTTC	CASSAYGGGYGYTF
TRBJ2-1	NA	NA	TRBV15	TGTGCCACCAGCACCGGTAGCCAGGGAAAGAATGAGCAGTTCTTC	CATSTGSQGKNEQFF
TRBJ2-1	TRBD2	NA	TRBV5-1	TGCGCCAGCAGGGTTAGCGGGGGCCCATACAATGAGCAGTTCTTC	CASRVSGGPYNEQFF